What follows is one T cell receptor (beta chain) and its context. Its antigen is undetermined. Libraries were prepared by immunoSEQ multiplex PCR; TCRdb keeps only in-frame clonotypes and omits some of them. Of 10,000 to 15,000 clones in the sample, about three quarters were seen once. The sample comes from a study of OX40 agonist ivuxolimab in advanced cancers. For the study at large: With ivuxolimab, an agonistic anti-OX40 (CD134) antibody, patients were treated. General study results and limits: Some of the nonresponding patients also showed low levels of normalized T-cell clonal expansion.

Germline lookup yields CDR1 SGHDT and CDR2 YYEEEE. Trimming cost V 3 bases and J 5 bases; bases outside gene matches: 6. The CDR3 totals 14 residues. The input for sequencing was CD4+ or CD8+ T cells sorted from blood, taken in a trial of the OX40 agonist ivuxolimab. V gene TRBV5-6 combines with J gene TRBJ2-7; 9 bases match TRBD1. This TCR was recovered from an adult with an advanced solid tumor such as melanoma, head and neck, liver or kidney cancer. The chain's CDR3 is CASSSRDRANEQYF. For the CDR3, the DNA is TGTGCCAGCAGCTCTCGGGACAGGGCAAACGAGCAGTACTTC.